This T cell receptor beta chain was documented in a study of T cell repertoires in cytomegalovirus infection. Overall study context: Both a matching HLA type and CMV infection were indicated by public TCR beta signatures. Study-wide findings and caveats: The cumulative frequency of public TCR beta families identified carriers of CMV plus the relevant HLA.

This clonotype came up many times. The target antigen is unknown. In germline, CDR1 is WSHSY, CDR2 SAAADI. The CDR3 extends over 13 amino acids. Between the trimmed V and J ends, which lost 0 bases and 10 bases, there was a span of 7 bases. TCRdb analysed the reads with MiXCR anew, one entry per CDR3 protein. The sample lists more than 85,000 distinct CDR3 sequences; 23% were seen once. The TCR originated in a human donor in good health (CMV status not recorded). Some clones in this sample may be carry-over from other donors' samples. Sequenced input: CD8+ T cells from PBMCs. The gene calls are TRBV10-2 and TRBJ1-6, with D unclear. CDR3 loop: CASSESSKSPLHF. CDR3 sequence (DNA): TGCGCCAGCAGTGAGTCGAGCAAATCACCCCTCCACTTT.